This section outlines one TCR beta chain sequence together with its context. Antigen unknown. This entry belongs to a study of OX40 agonist ivuxolimab in advanced cancers. Study-level findings and limits: Antigen specificity remained undetermined for the expanded peripheral T cells. Both CD4+ and CD8+ T cell populations in blood had undergone clonal expansion by week 6 at 0.1 to 3.0 mg/kg.

This table comes from immunoSEQ multiplex PCR, and its TCRdb copy is limited to in-frame clones, with some not included. The table shows 15,000 to 25,000 clones, with 75% to 85% occurring only once. Germline V CDR1 and CDR2: MNHEY, SVGAGI. Trimming shortened V by 0 bases and J by 5 bases, and 13 bases separated the two germline ends. CDR3 length: 15 residues. Enrollment shut out patients with autoimmune disease history or systemic immunosuppression. The source material was CD4+ or CD8+ T cells sorted from blood, sampled in a trial of the OX40 agonist ivuxolimab. The gene calls are TRBV6-5 and TRBJ2-5; possibly TRBD2 for D (7 bases). The TCR was taken from an adult with an advanced solid tumor such as melanoma, head and neck, liver or kidney cancer. Here the CDR3 DNA reads TGTGCCAGCAGTTACTCAGGGGGGGGGTTGGAGACCCAGTACTTC. Protein: CASSYSGGGLETQYF.